The present T cell receptor (beta chain) was sequenced within a study of cytomegalovirus exposure and HLA in healthy donors (dated by TCRdb to about 2017). Background on the whole study: The 650 to 800 repertoires of the first cohort and the roughly 120 validation repertoires were produced on the same platform, according to a later analysis. The study aimed to test whether signatures of past pathogen exposure could be identified by cataloging public T cell receptors. Along with the roughly 670-subject first cohort, a separate validation cohort of over a hundred different subjects was used. The study combined high-throughput TCR immunosequencing, statistical association of individual TCRs with disease status, and machine learning to predict cytomegalovirus infection status. What the study reported, not specific to this receptor: In a later analysis, TCRs clustered in the first cohort were found to also tend to co-occur in the 100 to 150 validation repertoires, with approximately 94% of cluster scores above 0. Cytomegalovirus status was reported to be diagnosed by the classifier with high specificity and sensitivity in both the original and validation cohorts. The authors suggested that the approach could potentially be extended to other disease states and immunological phenotypes. Three of the identified cytomegalovirus-associated TCR beta chains were confirmed in vitro to be specific for cytomegalovirus antigens. The study gave a list of about 170 TCR beta chains associated with cytomegalovirus. A later analysis lacked HLA typing for the validation cohort, so it scored co-occurrence in that cohort across all 120 repertoires. Most TCR sequences were observed very rarely across donors, whereas some public TCRs were present in many individuals.

From a lookup of the germline V gene (reference sequence), CDR1 and CDR2 are MNHEY and SMNVEV. Trimming costs V 4 bases and J 10 bases, and their ends lie 17 bases apart. Reading from cysteine to phenylalanine, the CDR3 counts 15 amino acids. The CDR3 DNA has 45 bases and is translated from base 1. The library was produced with the immunoSEQ multiplex PCR assay. In the source study's methods: To diagnose cytomegalovirus status from the catalog of TCR beta chain sequences, a statistical classification framework was built. In TCRdb, the immuneACCESS table is reduced to in-frame sequences with V and J assigned. These tables do not hold every clone; where another copy was compared, an unresolved V gene accounts for under half, and the others remain unexplained. That table furnishes V, J and clone size, whereas the DNA furnished D and trimming. For this sample the table gives some 130,000 clones, of which approximately 82% were detected only once. Around 27% of the sample comes from the top ten.

The donors were included in the validation cohort of 100 to 150 subjects, a group kept apart from the approximately 670-subject first cohort. This clone occurred a few times. Its antigen is unknown. Base qualities are not recorded, but no much larger clone differs from it by a single base. The source material was PBMCs. The chain is made from TRBV27 and TRBJ1-6, with the D gene too uncertain to name. The clonotype originates from a man between 25 and 39 years old in good health and CMV-seropositive. In nucleotides, the sequence is TGTGCCAGCAGTTCAAGCGCGCCCAGAGGATCACCCCTCCACTTT. Translation gives CASSSSAPRGSPLHF.